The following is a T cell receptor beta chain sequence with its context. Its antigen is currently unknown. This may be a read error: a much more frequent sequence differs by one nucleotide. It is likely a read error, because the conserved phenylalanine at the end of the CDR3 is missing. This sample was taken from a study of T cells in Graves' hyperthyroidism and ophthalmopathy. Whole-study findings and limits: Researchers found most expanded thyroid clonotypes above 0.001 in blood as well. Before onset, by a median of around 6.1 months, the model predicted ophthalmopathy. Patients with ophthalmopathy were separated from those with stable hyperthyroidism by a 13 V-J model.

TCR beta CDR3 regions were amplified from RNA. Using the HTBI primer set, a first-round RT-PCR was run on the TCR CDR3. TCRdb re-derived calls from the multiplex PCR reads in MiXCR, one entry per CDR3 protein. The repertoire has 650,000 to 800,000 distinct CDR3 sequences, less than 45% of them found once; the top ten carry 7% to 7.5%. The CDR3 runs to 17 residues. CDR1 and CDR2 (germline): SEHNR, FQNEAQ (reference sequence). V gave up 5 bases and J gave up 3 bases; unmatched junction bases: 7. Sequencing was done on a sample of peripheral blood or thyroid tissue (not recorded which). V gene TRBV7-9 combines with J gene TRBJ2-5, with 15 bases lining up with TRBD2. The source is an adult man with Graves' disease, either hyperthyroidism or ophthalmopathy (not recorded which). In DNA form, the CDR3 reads TGTGCCAGCAGCCTTGGGACTAGCGGGAGGTCGGAAGAGACCCAGTACTGC. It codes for CASSLGTSGRSEETQYC.